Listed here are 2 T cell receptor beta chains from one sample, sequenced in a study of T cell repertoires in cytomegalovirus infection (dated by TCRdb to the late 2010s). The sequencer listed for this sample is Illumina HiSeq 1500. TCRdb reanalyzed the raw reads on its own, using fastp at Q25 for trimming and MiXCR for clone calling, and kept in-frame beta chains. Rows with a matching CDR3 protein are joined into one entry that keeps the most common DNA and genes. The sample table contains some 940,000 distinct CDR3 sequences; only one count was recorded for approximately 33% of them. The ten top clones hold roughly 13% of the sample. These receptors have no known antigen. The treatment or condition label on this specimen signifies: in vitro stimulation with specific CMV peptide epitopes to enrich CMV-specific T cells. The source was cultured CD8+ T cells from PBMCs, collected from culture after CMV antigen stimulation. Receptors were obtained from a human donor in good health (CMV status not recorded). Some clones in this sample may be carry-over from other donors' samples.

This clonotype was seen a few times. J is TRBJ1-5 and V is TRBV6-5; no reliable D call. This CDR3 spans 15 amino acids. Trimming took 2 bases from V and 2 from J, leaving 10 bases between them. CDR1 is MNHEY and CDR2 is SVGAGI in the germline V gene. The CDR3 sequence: CASSYDPTGNQPQHF. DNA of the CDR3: TGTGCCAGCAGTTACGACCCGACCGGCAATCAGCCCCAGCATTTT.

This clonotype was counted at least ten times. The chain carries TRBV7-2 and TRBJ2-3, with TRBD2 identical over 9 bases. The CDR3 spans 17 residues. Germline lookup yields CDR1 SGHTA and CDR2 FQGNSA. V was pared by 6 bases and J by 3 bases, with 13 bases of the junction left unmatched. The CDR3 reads CASSRSGGPGRTDTQYF. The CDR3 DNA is TGTGCCAGCAGTCGTAGCGGGGGCCCCGGTAGGACAGATACGCAGTATTTT.